This T cell receptor (beta chain) was captured in a study of blood T cell repertoires in COVID-19. The overall study: Some COVID-19 samples were acute and others convalescent; all came from the United States, Italy and Spain.

Per the original methods: Amplification from reference gene primers served as the basis for estimated nucleated cell counts. Profiling relied on immunoSEQ multiplex PCR, and the TCRdb table lists in-frame clones only, not all of them. V, J and clone size are those of that table, while D and trimming were read from the DNA. Of over 130,000 clones detected, around 89% appear once; the ten largest clones hold approximately 10%. The germline gives CDR1 SNHLY, CDR2 FYNNEI. CDR3 length equals 11 residues. Between the trimmed V and J ends, which lost 6 bases and 4 bases, there was a span of 6 bases. This sequence joins TRBV2 and TRBJ1-2, with a possible D match to TRBD1 (6 bases). Sequenced sample: peripheral blood. This receptor was obtained from a woman over 75 with acute or convalescent COVID-19. CDR3 protein: CASSRGYGYTF. Here the CDR3 DNA reads TGTGCCAGCAGCAGGGGCTATGGCTACACCTTC.